Listed here are 7 T cell receptor beta chains from one sample, sequenced in a study of blood T cell repertoires in COVID-19. Here immunoSEQ multiplex PCR was the method, and the copy in TCRdb shows in-frame clones only, minus some. Here the sample spans approximately 35,000 clones, 88% being singletons. Sequencing was done on a sample of peripheral blood. The receptor source for this set is a woman in her 70s with active COVID-19.

The chain links TRBV11-2 to TRBJ2-1; 7 bases are shared with TRBD1. Trimming at V came to 5 bases and at J to 2 bases, leaving 3 bases not matched to a gene. This CDR3 comprises 14 residues. The germline V gene has CDR1 SGHAT and CDR2 FQNNGV. The CDR3 here is CASSPDRAYNEQFF. In nucleotides, the CDR3 is TGTGCCAGCAGCCCCGACAGGGCCTACAATGAGCAGTTCTTC.

The CDR3 protein is CASRGATYGYTF. The CDR3 nucleotides are TGTGCCAGCAGAGGGGCCACCTATGGCTACACCTTC. The chain joins TRBV2 to TRBJ1-2; possibly TRBD1 for D (5 bases). This CDR3 comprises 12 residues. Germline CDR1 reads SNHLY; CDR2 reads FYNNEI. V was cut by 6 bases and J by 4 bases, with 9 bases left in between. Filled out from reference TRBV2 and TRBJ1-2, the complete variable domain reads EPEVTQTPSHQVTQMGQEVILRCVPISNHLYFYWYRQILGQKVEFLVSFYNNEISEKSEIFDDQFSVERPDGSNFTLKIRSTKLEDSAMYFCASRGATYGYTFGSGTRLTVV.

This clone has a single count. The V gene is TRBV28, the J gene TRBJ2-1; TRBD2 matches at 7 bases. CDR3 length equals 22 residues. Germline V lookup: CDR1 MDHEN, CDR2 SYDVKM. V was pared by 5 bases and J by 2 bases, with 27 bases of the junction left unmatched. Written as DNA, the CDR3 is TGTGCCAGCAGTCCCACGGTCGTCGTGGCCGCGGGGGAGGGAAAAACCTACAATGAGCAGTTCTTC. Protein product: CASSPTVVVAAGEGKTYNEQFF.

The chain combines TRBV2 with TRBJ2-3; D may be TRBD2 (6 bases). V shed 4 bases and J shed 1 base, with 9 bases lying between them. Germline-derived CDR1 and CDR2 are SNHLY and FYNNEI. The CDR3 runs to 14 residues. CDR3 DNA sequence: TGTGCCAGCAGTGTCCAGCGGGGCACAGATACGCAGTATTTT. Translated: CASSVQRGTDTQYF.

The rearrangement links TRBV2 to TRBJ2-3; TRBD2 matches at 11 bases. CDR3 length equals 16 residues. V dropped 6 bases and J dropped 4; count of bases not matched to a gene: 9. Germline loops: CDR1 SNHLY, CDR2 FYNNEI. The chain's CDR3 is CASSELGLAGADTQYF. DNA of the CDR3: TGTGCCAGCAGCGAGCTAGGACTAGCGGGCGCAGATACGCAGTATTTT.

J is TRBJ1-6 and V is TRBV11-2; possibly TRBD1 for D (5 bases). V gave up 5 bases and J gave up 7 bases, with 6 bases separating them. Germline V gene data show CDR1 as SGHAT and CDR2 as FQNNGV. The CDR3 sequence is 12 residues long. CDR3 DNA: TGTGCCAGCAGCCAGGGCAATTCACCCCTCCACTTT. This sequence encodes CASSQGNSPLHF.

The genes are TRBV3-1 (or the pseudogene TRBV3-2) and TRBJ2-1; TRBD1 matches at 7 bases. CDR3 length: 15 residues. V shed 4 bases and J 4 bases; nucleotides not matched to a gene: 7. In germline, CDR1 is LGHDT, CDR2 YNNKEL (reference sequence). The CDR3, as DNA: TGTGCCAGCAGCCGAGGGGGCGGGCGGTACAATGAGCAGTTCTTC. It translates to CASSRGGGRYNEQFF.